Listed below are T cell receptor beta chains from one sample, sequenced in a study of a mutant IDH1 vaccine in newly diagnosed glioma. TCRdb's table, derived via immunoSEQ multiplex PCR, lists solely in-frame clones and lacks some. Of approximately 35,000 clones listed, 75% to 95% are singletons. These receptors lack a known antigen. Sample: PBMCs, taken from a glioma patient whose treatment included an IDH1 peptide vaccine. The receptors originated from a woman in her thirties or forties with glioma. Each CDR3 is given with its conserved first and last residue. The D gene is left open where the match is weak. Expanded clones get a size class; other rows say once, few or many, or leave the size out.

D,V,size,J,CDR3,DNA
NA,TRBV6-4,NA,TRBJ1-1,CASSDVLRTAGFRTEAFF,TGTGCCAGCAGTGACGTTTTGAGGACAGCCGGGTTTAGGACTGAAGCTTTCTTT
TRBD2,TRBV6-1,NA,TRBJ2-5,CATSGGAGGQETQYF,TGTGCCACCTCGGGAGGGGCGGGGGGGCAAGAGACCCAGTACTTC
NA,TRBV4-1,NA,TRBJ1-5,CASSRTASNQPQHF,TGCGCCAGCAGCCGGACGGCGAGCAATCAGCCCCAGCATTTT
TRBD1,TRBV5-5,NA,TRBJ2-7,CASTPGQDLFPYEQYF,TGTGCCAGCACCCCGGGACAGGACCTATTCCCCTACGAGCAGTACTTC
TRBD2,TRBV7-2,NA,TRBJ2-1,CASSLAAGGSYNEQFF,TGTGCCAGCAGCTTAGCAGCGGGGGGATCCTACAATGAGCAGTTCTTC
NA,TRBV21-1,NA,TRBJ1-5,CASSKEESSGDQPQHF,TGTGCCAGCAGCAAAGAGGAGTCCTCTGGGGATCAGCCCCAGCATTTT
NA,TRBV19,NA,TRBJ2-7,CASSGALSYEQYF,TGTGCCAGTAGTGGGGCCCTATCCTACGAGCAGTACTTC
NA,TRBV29-1,once,TRBJ2-7,CSVTKQEPLYEQYF,TGCAGCGTTACAAAACAGGAACCTCTTTACGAGCAGTACTTC
TRBD2,TRBV5-4,NA,TRBJ2-1,CASSSRLAGQSYNEQFF,TGTGCCAGCAGCTCGAGACTAGCGGGACAATCCTACAATGAGCAGTTCTTC
TRBD1,TRBV28,NA,TRBJ1-1,CASRPRQGGPGAFF,TGTGCCAGCAGGCCCCGACAGGGGGGCCCTGGGGCTTTCTTT
TRBD1,TRBV10-3,NA,TRBJ1-2,CAISPQGMDYGYTF,TGTGCCATCAGTCCACAGGGGATGGACTATGGCTACACCTTC
TRBD1,TRBV18,NA,TRBJ1-1,CASSPPSGQGAFF,TGTGCCAGCTCACCGCCTTCAGGACAGGGAGCTTTCTTT
NA,TRBV7-9,NA,TRBJ2-2,CASSLVGPPTGELFF,TGTGCCAGCAGCTTAGTGGGACCCCCGACCGGGGAGCTGTTTTTT
NA,TRBV6-5,NA,TRBJ2-5,CASSPDRGNGRTQYF,TGTGCCAGCAGTCCCGATAGGGGGAACGGCAGAACCCAGTACTTC
NA,TRBV5-4,NA,TRBJ2-7,CASSPADSYEQYF,TGTGCCAGCAGCCCGGCAGATTCCTACGAGCAGTACTTC
TRBD1,TRBV18,NA,TRBJ1-2,CASSPGTAYGYTF,TGTGCCAGCTCACCAGGGACAGCCTATGGCTACACCTTC
TRBD1,TRBV6-6,NA,TRBJ1-5,CASSYQSGGGQPQHF,TGTGCCAGCAGTTACCAGTCAGGGGGTGGACAGCCCCAGCATTTT
TRBD2,TRBV7-8,NA,TRBJ2-2,CASSLGAGALRRGELFF,TGTGCCAGCAGCTTAGGAGCGGGAGCACTTCGGAGAGGGGAGCTGTTTTTT
NA,TRBV21-1,NA,TRBJ2-7,CASSKVLGVTYEQYF,TGTGCCAGCAGCAAAGTTTTAGGGGTTACCTACGAGCAGTACTTC
NA,TRBV5-1,NA,TRBJ1-2,CASSYPGQINYGYTF,TGCGCCAGCAGCTACCCCGGACAGATTAACTATGGCTACACCTTC
NA,TRBV7-9,NA,TRBJ1-1,CASRPTGTRNTEAFF,TGTGCCAGCAGACCTACCGGGACGCGGAACACTGAAGCTTTCTTT
NA,TRBV7-2,NA,TRBJ2-2,CASSLVISGELFF,TGTGCCAGCAGCTTAGTGATTTCCGGGGAGCTGTTTTTT
TRBD1,TRBV7-8,NA,TRBJ2-7,CASSFNEAAGTGGREQYF,TGTGCCAGCAGCTTTAACGAAGCAGCCGGGACAGGGGGAAGGGAGCAGTACTTC
NA,TRBV7-9,NA,TRBJ2-3,CASSQGQSTDTQYF,TGTGCCAGCAGCCAAGGACAGAGCACAGATACGCAGTATTTT
TRBD1,TRBV27,NA,TRBJ2-7,CASSVTRDRLYEQYF,TGTGCCAGCAGTGTAACCCGGGACAGACTCTACGAGCAGTACTTC
NA,TRBV4-3,NA,TRBJ1-2,CASSQDFGGGDYGYTF,TGCGCCAGCAGCCAAGATTTCGGAGGGGGTGACTATGGCTACACCTTC
NA,TRBV18,few,TRBJ1-1,CASSPRVATEAFF,TGTGCCAGCTCACCACGGGTGGCCACTGAAGCTTTCTTT
NA,TRBV5-1,NA,TRBJ2-1,CASSLAARGYHNEQFF,TGCGCCAGCAGCTTGGCCGCGAGAGGCTACCACAATGAGCAGTTCTTC
TRBD1,TRBV5-6,NA,TRBJ2-1,CASSLLTGGNEQFF,TGTGCCAGCAGCCTCCTGACAGGGGGCAATGAGCAGTTCTTC
TRBD2,TRBV5-1,NA,TRBJ2-3,CASSSQGTSGGSDTQYF,TGCGCCAGCAGCTCCCAAGGAACTAGCGGGGGATCAGATACGCAGTATTTT
TRBD2,TRBV18,NA,TRBJ2-2,CASSPPGLAGAGELFF,TGTGCCAGCTCACCCCCGGGACTAGCGGGAGCCGGGGAGCTGTTTTTT
NA,TRBV5-1,NA,TRBJ1-4,CASSLAGIGVNEKLFF,TGCGCCAGCAGCTTGGCCGGAATAGGAGTTAATGAAAAACTGTTTTTT
TRBD1,TRBV25-1,NA,TRBJ2-2,CASSESITGTGDTGELFF,TGTGCCAGCAGTGAATCCATTACCGGGACAGGTGACACCGGGGAGCTGTTTTTT
NA,TRBV18,NA,TRBJ1-2,CASSRGQLYGYTF,TGTGCCAGCTCTCGCGGACAGCTATATGGCTACACCTTC